This passage covers 31 T cell receptor beta chains from one sample sequenced in a study of CD8 T cells in ankylosing spondylitis. TCRdb recomputed calls from the 5' RACE reads with MiXCR, one row per CDR3 protein. In the table there are about 340,000 distinct CDR3 sequences, approximately 15% of which are singletons. What was sequenced was blood, either unsorted or a sorted T cell fraction (not recorded which). These receptors all stem from a male donor with ankylosing spondylitis or in good health (not recorded which).

This clonotype was observed a few times. The rearrangement links TRBV10-3 to TRBJ1-2; D unclear. Trimming shortened V by 6 bases and J by 1 base, and 6 bases separated the two germline ends. CDR3 length: 12 residues. Looked up from germline, CDR1 is ENHRY and CDR2 is SYGVKD. The CDR3 bases are TGTGCCATCAGCGACAATAACTATGGCTACACCTTC. Its protein is CAISDNNYGYTF.

The CDR3 loop is CASSIPGLRDTQYF. In nucleotides, the CDR3 is TGTGCCAGCAGTATACCGGGACTGCGGGATACGCAGTATTTT. This chain links TRBV7-9 with TRBJ2-3; the D gene is possibly TRBD2 (6 bases). The CDR3 is made up of 14 amino acids. Germline V gene data show CDR1 as SEHNR and CDR2 as FQNEAQ (reference sequence). Trimming pared 6 bases from V and 6 bases from J, leaving 16 bases between.

This clonotype was seen more than once but under ten times. This chain links TRBV2 with TRBJ1-1, with D unclear. The CDR3 length is 10 residues. CDR1 is SNHLY and CDR2 is FYNNEI in the germline V gene. V was trimmed by 6 bases and J by 10 bases, leaving 9 bases between them. The DNA for the CDR3 is TGTGCCAGCAGGAGCCAGCCAGCTTTCTTT. This sequence encodes CASRSQPAFF.

This chain links TRBV25-1 with TRBJ2-7; D remains unclear. Germline CDR1 MGHDK, CDR2 SYGVNS. The V end lost 0 bases, the J end lost 9 bases, and 6 bases lay between the germline ends. This CDR3 spans 11 amino acids. The chain's CDR3 is CASSEYGRQYF. CDR3 coding DNA: TGTGCCAGCAGTGAATATGGTCGGCAGTACTTC.

The V call is TRBV5-1, the J call TRBJ2-3, with D unclear. The CDR3 length is 13 residues. Trimming took off 4 bases at V and 6 bases at J, with 12 bases between the two ends. Germline CDR1 and CDR2: SGHRS and YFSETQ. The CDR3 DNA reads as TGCGCCAGCAGCCAAGAGATGAGGGATACGCAGTATTTT. Protein sequence: CASSQEMRDTQYF.

V gene TRBV4-2 combines with J gene TRBJ1-1; D unresolved. The V gene's germline CDR1 is LGHNA and CDR2 YNFKEQ. Trimming cost V 0 bases and J 1 base, with 6 bases left between them. This CDR3 comprises 14 residues. In DNA form, the CDR3 reads TGTGCCAGCAGCCAAGAATCCCCGAACACTGAAGCTTTCTTT. It specifies CASSQESPNTEAFF.

The chain uses TRBV12-3 or TRBV12-4 and TRBJ2-6; D is perhaps TRBD2 (5 bases). The CDR3 is 15 amino acids. Trimming stripped 6 bases from V and 3 bases from J, with 12 bases between. The chain's CDR3 is CASSLEGSGANVLTF. As DNA, the CDR3 is TGTGCCAGCAGCCTCGAGGGTAGTGGGGCCAACGTCCTGACTTTC.

Only a few counts were recorded for this clonotype. The chain is built from TRBV10-3 and TRBJ2-1; 7 bases fit TRBD2. J gave up 0 bases and V 6 bases, and 11 bases lay outside the gene matches. The CDR3 is 17 residues long. Germline values: CDR1 ENHRY, CDR2 SYGVKD. The CDR3 loop is CAIREDSGLSSYNEQFF. In DNA form, the CDR3 reads TGTGCCATCAGGGAGGATAGCGGGCTTAGCTCCTACAATGAGCAGTTCTTC.

Only a few counts were recorded for this clonotype. The J gene is TRBJ1-1, the V gene TRBV20-1; 9 bases map to TRBD1. CDR3 length: 15 residues. The V gene's germline CDR1 is DFQATT and CDR2 SNEGSKA (reference sequence). J lost 1 base, V lost 2 bases, and 5 bases had no gene match. Written as DNA, the CDR3 is TGCAGTGCTAGATTCGTGGACAGGGGGAACACTGAAGCTTTCTTT. It yields the protein CSARFVDRGNTEAFF.

The chain employs TRBV5-1 and TRBJ2-5; maybe TRBD2 (5 bases). V gave up 2 bases and J gave up 4 bases, with 12 bases separating them. This CDR3 is 14 amino acids long. The germline gives CDR1 SGHRS, CDR2 YFSETQ. The CDR3 reads CASSFGTSRETQYF. DNA for the CDR3: TGCGCCAGCAGCTTCGGTACTAGTAGAGAGACCCAGTACTTC.

This clonotype was counted at least ten times. The gene calls are TRBV10-2 and TRBJ2-2; the D gene is possibly TRBD1 (6 bases). Germline values: CDR1 WSHSY, CDR2 SAAADI. Trimming removed 6 bases from V and 0 bases from J, with 14 bases in between. This CDR3 spans 16 amino acids. Here the CDR3 reads CASSRGGKSNTGELFF. CDR3 DNA sequence: TGCGCCAGCAGCCGAGGGGGAAAGTCGAACACCGGGGAGCTGTTTTTT.

This chain joins TRBV5-6 and TRBJ1-1, with D possibly TRBD1 on 5 matching bases. V was shortened by 4 bases and J by 1 base, with 20 bases between the two germline ends. CDR3 length: 17 amino acids. Germline assignment: CDR1 SGHDT and CDR2 YYEEEE. The CDR3 sequence: CASSRGVTVSTNTEAFF. CDR3 bases: TGTGCCAGCAGCCGGGGGGTGACAGTCTCAACGAACACTGAAGCTTTCTTT.

This clonotype has only a few counts. This chain uses TRBV4-2 with TRBJ2-1; the match to TRBD1 covers 8 bases. The CDR3 spans 14 residues. Germline-derived CDR1 and CDR2 are LGHNA and YNFKEQ. Trimming took 10 bases from V and 8 from J; bases not matched to a gene: 13. CDR3 region: CATGPTGGRYEQFF. The CDR3 coding sequence is TGTGCCACCGGTCCCACAGGGGGAAGGTATGAGCAGTTCTTC.

This clonotype was counted a few times. V gene TRBV20-1 combines with J gene TRBJ2-3; 10 nucleotides line up with TRBD2. Germline V gene data show CDR1 as DFQATT and CDR2 as SNEGSKA (reference sequence). The CDR3 contains 17 residues. V lost 0 bases, J lost 2 bases, and 8 bases stayed unmatched. CDR3 sequence: CSARDSLAGSLTDTQYF. CDR3 nucleotide sequence: TGCAGTGCTAGAGATTCACTAGCGGGGTCCCTCACAGATACGCAGTATTTT.

The V and J genes are TRBV18 and TRBJ2-1; D assignment may be TRBD1 or TRBD2 (6 bases each). The V end was cut by 2 bases, the J end by 7 bases, with 15 bases between. The CDR3 runs 15 residues. CDR1 is KGHSH and CDR2 is LQKENI in the germline V gene. CDR3 loop: CASSPTRGAMNEQFF. The CDR3 DNA is TGTGCCAGCTCACCAACGAGGGGGGCAATGAATGAGCAGTTCTTC.

This clonotype turned up a few times. The chain is built from TRBV7-9 and TRBJ1-2; D might be TRBD1 (5 bases). The CDR3 sequence is 13 residues long. The V and J ends lost 3 bases and 4 bases respectively, with 9 bases between them. Germline lookup yields CDR1 SEHNR and CDR2 FQNEAQ (reference sequence). Here the CDR3 reads CASSLDTIYGYTF. DNA of the CDR3: TGTGCCAGCAGCTTGGACACGATCTATGGCTACACCTTC.

This clonotype was detected a few times. The chain uses TRBV20-1 and TRBJ1-4; D gene uncertain. Germline loops: CDR1 DFQATT, CDR2 SNEGSKA (reference sequence). V lost 5 bases, J lost 5 bases, and 18 bases lay in between. This CDR3 contains 15 residues. The CDR3 DNA is TGCAGTGCTCCCGGCGGGGAGATAGGGAATGAAAAACTGTTTTTT. Translating gives CSAPGGEIGNEKLFF.

The chain uses TRBV5-1 and TRBJ2-2; D remains ambiguous. The V gene's germline CDR1 is SGHRS and CDR2 YFSETQ. The CDR3 is made up of 15 amino acids. Trimming cost V 9 bases and J 11 bases, with 26 bases left between them. DNA for the CDR3: TGCGCCACCACGAACTCGACCTATCTCATAGGAGAGCTGTTTTTT. Its translation is CATTNSTYLIGELFF.

This clonotype was detected a few times. The CDR3 loop reads CASSLRLVTEEAFF. Written as DNA, the CDR3 is TGCGCCAGCAGCTTGCGGTTGGTTACGGAAGAAGCTTTCTTT. The chain has TRBV5-1 and TRBJ1-1; no definite D call. Germline V gives CDR1 SGHRS, CDR2 YFSETQ. Between the trimmed V and J ends, which lost 1 base and 8 bases, there was a span of 15 bases. The CDR3 runs 14 residues. The whole variable domain, remainder taken from reference TRBV5-1 and TRBJ1-1, is KAGVTQTPRYLIKTRGQQVTLSCSPISGHRSVSWYQQTPGQGLQFLFEYFSETQRNKGNFPGRFSGRQFSNSRSEMNVSTLELGDSALYLCASSLRLVTEEAFFGQGTRLTVV.

Worth noting for this clonotype: Germline and junction disagree at one end, which may indicate a read error. The chain couples TRBV10-3 to TRBJ2-7; D remains unclear. CDR3 length equals 12 residues. Germline V CDR1 and CDR2: ENHRY, SYGVKD. CDR3 residues: CAISQSKGEQYF. CDR3 coding DNA: TGTGCCATCAGTCAGTCCAAGGGCGAGCAGTACTTC.

This clonotype has more than one count but fewer than ten. This sequence joins TRBV9 and TRBJ1-4; D remains ambiguous. The germline CDR1 and CDR2 sequences are SGDLS and YYNGEE. Trimming removed 4 bases from V and 2 bases from J, with 15 bases in between. This CDR3 is 16 amino acids long. Written as DNA, the CDR3 is TGTGCCAGCAGCCCCCAGTCGAGTATGACTAATGAAAAACTGTTTTTT. This gives the protein CASSPQSSMTNEKLFF.

This clonotype was counted ten times or more. The chain combines TRBV12-3 or TRBV12-4 with TRBJ2-1; D gene ambiguous. The CDR3 contains 13 residues. V was pared by 8 bases and J by 6 bases, with 14 bases between. CDR3 sequence reads: CASLLAGANEQFF. DNA for the CDR3: TGTGCCAGCCTTCTCGCTGGAGCCAATGAGCAGTTCTTC.

This clonotype was detected only a few times. The rearrangement links TRBV20-1 to TRBJ2-5; D might be TRBD2 (5 bases). The germline V gene encodes CDR1 DFQATT and CDR2 SNEGSKA (reference sequence). The germline V and J ends were trimmed by 3 bases and 5 bases, with 28 bases remaining between them. The CDR3 covers 18 residues. CDR3 region: CSARRDRSAGSPGETQYF. In nucleotides, the CDR3 is TGCAGTGCTAGGAGAGATAGATCCGCGGGCAGCCCCGGGGAGACCCAGTACTTC.

This rearrangement joins TRBV7-9 to TRBJ2-5; the match to TRBD2 covers 9 bases. V lost 5 bases to trimming and J lost 5 bases; unmatched junction nucleotides: 9. The CDR3 consists of 15 residues. Germline V gene sequence: CDR1 SEHNR, CDR2 FQNEAQ (reference sequence). The CDR3 DNA sequence: TGTGCCAGCAGCCCATCAGGACTAGCGATGGAGACCCAGTACTTC. Translating it yields CASSPSGLAMETQYF.

The gene calls are TRBV2 and TRBJ2-1; no reliable D call. Germline assignment: CDR1 SNHLY and CDR2 FYNNEI. Deletions cut 3 bases from V and 2 bases from J, with 8 bases between. The CDR3 has 14 amino acids. In nucleotides, the CDR3 is TGTGCCAGCAGTGATGACCCAGCCTACAATGAGCAGTTCTTC. This translates into CASSDDPAYNEQFF. The full variable domain, in which reference TRBV2 and TRBJ2-1 provide the parts outside the CDR3, is EPEVTQTPSHQVTQMGQEVILRCVPISNHLYFYWYRQILGQKVEFLVSFYNNEISEKSEIFDDQFSVERPDGSNFTLKIRSTKLEDSAMYFCASSDDPAYNEQFFGPGTRLTVL.

This clonotype turned up a few times. CDR3 region: CASSFLRNQAYEQYF. The CDR3, as DNA: TGTGCCAGCAGCTTCTTGCGCAATCAGGCCTACGAGCAGTACTTC. The chain combines TRBV13 with TRBJ2-7; D is undetermined. V shed 3 bases and J shed 2 bases, with 14 bases lying between them. Per the germline V gene, CDR1 is PRHDT and CDR2 is FYEKMQ (reference sequence). There are 15 residues in the CDR3.

This clonotype has only a few counts. In DNA form, the CDR3 reads TGCAGTGCTAGCCGGGTCCACACTCCGCAGTATTTT. Protein product: CSASRVHTPQYF. V gene TRBV20-1 combines with J gene TRBJ2-3, with D unclear. Looked up from germline, CDR1 is DFQATT and CDR2 is SNEGSKA (reference sequence). Trimming removed 3 bases at V and 10 bases at J, with 14 bases between. This CDR3 is 12 amino acids long.

This clonotype was counted a few times. The chain couples TRBV7-2 to TRBJ1-1; 10 positions agree with TRBD1. V lost 5 bases, J lost 5 bases, and 11 bases stayed unmatched. CDR1 is SGHTA, CDR2 FQGNSA, per germline. CDR3 length: 16 amino acids. In nucleotides, the CDR3 is TGTGCCAGCAGCCGCGGGACAGGGGCCGGAGGGACTGAAGCTTTCTTT. Protein sequence: CASSRGTGAGGTEAFF.

The chain is built from TRBV11-3 and TRBJ1-1, with D perhaps TRBD1 (6 bases). This CDR3 has 13 residues. Germline V gene lookup returns CDR1 SGHNT and CDR2 YENEEA. Trimming removed 6 bases at V and 10 bases at J, with 18 bases between. CDR3 region: CASRGRDTGGAFF. CDR3 in DNA: TGTGCCAGCAGGGGACGGGACACCGGGGGAGCTTTCTTT. The variable domain in full, with the rest retrieved from reference TRBV11-3 and TRBJ1-1, is EAGVVQSPRYKIIEKKQPVAFWCNPISGHNTLYWYLQNLGQGPELLIRYENEEAVDDSQLPKDRFSAERLKGVDSTLKIQPAELGDSAVYLCASRGRDTGGAFFGQGTRLTVV.

The gene calls are TRBV7-9 and TRBJ1-2; unclear D gene. With 4 bases removed from V and 0 bases from J, the gap between germline ends came to 6 bases. This CDR3 contains 13 residues. Germline V gene lookup returns CDR1 SEHNR and CDR2 FQNEAQ (reference sequence). The CDR3 nucleotides are TGTGCCAGCAGCTCAGAAGCTAACTATGGCTACACCTTC. Amino acids: CASSSEANYGYTF.

In its sample, this clonotype was seen many times. V usage is TRBV11-2 and J usage is TRBJ2-5, with TRBD2 matching 8 bases. The ends lost 0 bases at V and 5 bases at J; junction bases unmatched: 5. CDR3 size: 15 residues. From germline, CDR1 is SGHAT and CDR2 FQNNGV. Here the CDR3 reads CASSLEASGRETQYF. The CDR3 DNA reads TGTGCCAGCAGCTTAGAGGCTAGCGGGCGCGAGACCCAGTACTTC.